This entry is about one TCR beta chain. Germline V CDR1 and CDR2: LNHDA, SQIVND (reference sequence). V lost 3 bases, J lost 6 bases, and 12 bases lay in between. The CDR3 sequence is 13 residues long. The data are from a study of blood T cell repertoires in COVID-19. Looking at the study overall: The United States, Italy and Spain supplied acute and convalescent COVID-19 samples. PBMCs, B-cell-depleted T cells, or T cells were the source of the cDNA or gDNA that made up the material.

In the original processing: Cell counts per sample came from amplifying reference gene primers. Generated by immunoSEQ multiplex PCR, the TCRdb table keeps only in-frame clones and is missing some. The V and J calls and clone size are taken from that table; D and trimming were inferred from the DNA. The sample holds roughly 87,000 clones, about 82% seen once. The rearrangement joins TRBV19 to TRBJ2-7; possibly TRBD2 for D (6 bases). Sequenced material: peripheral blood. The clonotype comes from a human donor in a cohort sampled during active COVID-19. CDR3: CASSILLGGEQYF. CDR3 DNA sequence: TGTGCCAGTAGTATTTTACTCGGGGGCGAGCAGTACTTC. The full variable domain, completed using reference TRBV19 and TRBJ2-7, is DGGITQSPKYLFRKEGQNVTLSCEQNLNHDAMYWYRQDPGQGLRLIYYSQIVNDFQKGDIAEGYSVSREKKESFPLTVTSAQKNPTAFYLCASSILLGGEQYFGPGTRLTVT.